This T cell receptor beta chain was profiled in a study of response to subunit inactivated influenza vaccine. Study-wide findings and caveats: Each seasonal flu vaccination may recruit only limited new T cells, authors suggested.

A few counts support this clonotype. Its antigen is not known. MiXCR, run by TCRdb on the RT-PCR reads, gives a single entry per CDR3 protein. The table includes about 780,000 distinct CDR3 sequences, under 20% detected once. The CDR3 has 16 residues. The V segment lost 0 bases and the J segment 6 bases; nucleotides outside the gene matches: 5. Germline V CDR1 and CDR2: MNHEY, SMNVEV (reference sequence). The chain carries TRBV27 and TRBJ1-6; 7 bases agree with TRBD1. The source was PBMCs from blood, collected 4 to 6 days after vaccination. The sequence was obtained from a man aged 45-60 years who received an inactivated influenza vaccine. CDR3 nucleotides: TGTGCCAGCAGTTTATCCGCCAACAGGGGTAATTCACCCCTCCACTTT. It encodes CASSLSANRGNSPLHF.